Below, 4 T cell receptor beta chains from the same sample are listed, as sequenced in a study of low-dose radiotherapy and immunotherapy resistance in tumors. The time point is: after trial treatment. Described treatment: LDRT plus nivolumab, ipilimumab, low-dose cyclophosphamide and aspirin (RACIN trial). cDNA synthesis used a TRAV/TRBV-specific primer set for both chains. Over roughly 19 PCR cycles, TCRs were amplified from a constant-region primer and V-primer adapter. TCRdb processed the reads anew with MiXCR; each CDR3 protein has one entry. The data contain about 100,000 distinct CDR3 sequences, less than 25% of them singletons. Source: PBMCs, taken after low-dose radiotherapy plus immunotherapy. The source of these receptors is a male donor with prostate cancer.

This clonotype occurred a few times. A single base separates this from a much larger clone, so it may be a read error. The chain employs TRBV5-1 and TRBJ2-7; D is undetermined. Trimming shortened V by 9 bases and J by 2 bases, and 18 bases separated the two germline ends. Germline CDR1 reads SGHRS; CDR2 reads YFSETQ. The CDR3 runs to 14 residues. The DNA of the CDR3 is TGCGCCAACTCTGGTCCGGGTCCGACCTACGAGCAGTACTTC. Translation gives CANSGPGPTYEQYF.

This clonotype was found many times. The genes are TRBV6-2 or TRBV6-3 and TRBJ2-7; D might be TRBD2 (5 bases). Trimming took 6 bases from V and 3 from J, leaving 15 bases between them. Germline V gene lookup returns CDR1 MNHEY and CDR2 SVGEGT. CDR3 length equals 14 residues. Here the CDR3 DNA reads TGTGCCAGCAGAGATCTCCAGCGGAGCTACGAGCAGTACTTC. Translated, it gives CASRDLQRSYEQYF.

Ten or more counts support this clonotype. The rearrangement uses TRBV3-1 and TRBJ1-2; no reliable D call. V lost 3 bases and J lost 4, with 9 bases in between. The germline gives CDR1 LGHDT, CDR2 YNNKEL (reference sequence). The CDR3 consists of 13 residues. The chain's CDR3 is CASSHGTSYGYTF. The CDR3, as DNA: TGTGCCAGCAGCCACGGCACCTCCTATGGCTACACCTTC. The full variable domain, with the rest looked up from reference TRBV3-1 and TRBJ1-2, is DTAVSQTPKYLVTQMGNDKSIKCEQNLGHDTMYWYKQDSKKFLKIMFSYNNKELIINETVPNRFSPKSPDKAHLNLHINSLELGDSAVYFCASSHGTSYGYTFGSGTRLTVV.

In its sample, this clonotype was seen a few times. This chain links TRBV3-1 with TRBJ2-4; 11 bases align to TRBD2. Germline V CDR1 and CDR2: LGHDT, YNNKEL (reference sequence). The CDR3 covers 21 residues. V shed 1 base and J 0 bases; nucleotides not matched to a gene: 14. The CDR3: CASSQVAPPIAGGLAKNIQYF. DNA for the CDR3: TGTGCCAGCAGCCAAGTTGCCCCCCCGATAGCGGGGGGGCTAGCCAAAAACATTCAGTACTTC.